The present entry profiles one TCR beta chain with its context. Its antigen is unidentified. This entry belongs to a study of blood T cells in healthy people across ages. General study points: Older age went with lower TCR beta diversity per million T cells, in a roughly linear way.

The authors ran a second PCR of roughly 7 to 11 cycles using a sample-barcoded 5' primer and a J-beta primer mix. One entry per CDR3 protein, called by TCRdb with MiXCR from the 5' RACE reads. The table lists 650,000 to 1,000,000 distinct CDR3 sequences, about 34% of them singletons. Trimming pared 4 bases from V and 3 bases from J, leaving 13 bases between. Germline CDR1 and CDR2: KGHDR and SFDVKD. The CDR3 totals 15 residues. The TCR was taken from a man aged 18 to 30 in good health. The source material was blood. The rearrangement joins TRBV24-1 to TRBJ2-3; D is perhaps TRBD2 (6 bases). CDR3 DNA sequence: TGTGCCACCAGTGAGGGCGGGACCTTTACAGATACGCAGTATTTT. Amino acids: CATSEGGTFTDTQYF.